This TCR beta chain stems from a study of regulatory T cells in long-lasting Graves disease listed by TCRdb under 2021. In terms of the full investigation: Newly diagnosed Graves' disease patients had taken antithyroid drugs for less than 3 months. This study used TCR sequencing and RNA sequencing of peripheral blood to compare persistent Graves' disease patients against newly diagnosed Graves' disease patients. The study was conducted in China and was registered as a clinical trial. A total of roughly 33 samples were covered by TCR sequencing, comprising some 13 persistent and around 20 newly diagnosed Graves' disease patients.

Counted from cysteine to phenylalanine, this CDR3 has 13 amino acids. Of all the DNA, just the CDR3 is kept, 39 bases in frame from base 1. Via the germline V gene, CDR1 is SNHLY and CDR2 FYNNEI. V is reduced by 3 bases and J by 7 bases, leaving a spacing of 13 bases between them. Read against the paper, the sample's time point label means: newly diagnosed GD, antithyroid drugs for less than 3 months. For both TCR sequencing and RNA sequencing, RNA was extracted from PBMCs in TRIzol. The diagnosis of Graves' disease was made according to American Thyroid Association guidelines. Recruitment of patients was carried out at an endocrinology department in Xi'an, China. Each patient gave approximately 10 milliliters of peripheral blood, collected in an EDTA anticoagulant tube. Ficoll Paque Plus density gradient separation was used to isolate PBMCs, and no further T cell sorting was done. RNA quality was checked with an Agilent 2100 Bioanalyzer and agarose gel, and concentration with a NanoDrop 2000.

The library was made by multiplex PCR. The sequencing machine was an Illumina HiSeq 4000. TCR beta libraries were built with iRepertoire HTBI primers and Arm-PCR amplification of CDR3 regions. Gel purification was performed on PCR products prior to sequencing. On the study's bioinformatics: Gene usage analysis of CDR3 amino acid clonotypes relied on the approximately 60 TRBV and over 13 TRBJ segments identified across samples. COPE and FqMerger were used to merge filtered high-quality paired reads into contigs. Contigs were aligned with BLAST to IMGT TRBV, TRBD and TRBJ reference genes, and CDR3 was defined per IMGT. Highly expanded clones were defined as clonotypes with a frequency above 0.1%. Shannon entropy served as the measure of repertoire diversity, while the Gini coefficient captured V-J evenness. Clonotypes shared by more than one individual were considered public. The public reads were run again by TCRdb, first through fastp at Q25 and then through MiXCR, and only productive beta chains were kept. Each entry merges the rows of one CDR3 protein and shows their most common DNA and genes. TCRdb, rather than the study authors, made the V and J calls. The sample profile shows over 200,000 distinct CDR3 sequences; around 17% of them were found once. Approximately 24% of the sample is in the top ten clones.

Study-wide conclusions, independent of this receptor: More public clonotypes were shared among persistent patients (over 2,500) than among newly diagnosed patients (under 1,000). Peripheral blood alone was examined, since thyroid tissue, which constituted the primary lesion, could not be accessed. Lower TCR Shannon entropy and fewer highly expanded clones were observed in persistent Graves' disease patients than in newly diagnosed patients, which suggested clonal expansion. TRBV28, TRBJ1-2 and TRBJ2-5 were preferentially used in persistent disease, while TRBV20-1 and TRBJ2-1 were favored in newly diagnosed disease. The authors noted that the small sample size was a limitation that may lower accuracy. Sequencing and analysis were limited to the TCR beta chain.

This clonotype was seen many times. The clone's antigen remains unknown. One base away there is no much larger clone; base qualities are not given. This TCR was sampled from a female donor with Graves disease. The chain uses TRBV2 and TRBJ2-7, with TRBD1 as a weak D call on 5 bases. Source: peripheral blood mononuclear cells (PBMCs), taken at new diagnosis, from a patient treated with antithyroid drugs. The CDR3 corresponds to CASSELGAGEQYF. The sequenced DNA is TGTGCCAGCAGTGAGTTAGGGGCTGGTGAGCAGTACTTC.